Listed here are 2 T cell receptor beta chains from one sample, sequenced in a study of T cells after yellow fever vaccination. TCRdb independently ran MiXCR on the 5' RACE reads; one entry per CDR3 protein. This table has some 300,000 distinct CDR3 sequences, 7% to 10% appearing once. Source: PBMCs, taken around 45 days after the first yellow fever vaccination. The origin of the receptors is a man aged 18 to 29 who received the YFV17D yellow fever vaccine.

This clonotype was recorded a few times. V gene TRBV4-3 combines with J gene TRBJ2-1; 7 nucleotides match TRBD2. In germline, CDR1 is LGHNA, CDR2 YSLEER. V was clipped by 0 bases and J by 2 bases; unmatched bases: 4. CDR3 length: 16 residues. DNA for the CDR3: TGCGCCAGCAGCCAAGATCTGGGGGGGGCCTACAATGAGCAGTTCTTC. Its translation is CASSQDLGGAYNEQFF.

This clonotype occurred a few times. The gene calls are TRBV7-2 and TRBJ2-5, with D tentatively TRBD1 (5 bases). Germline CDR1 reads SGHTA; CDR2 reads FQGNSA. The V and J ends lost 5 bases and 5 bases respectively, with 9 bases between them. The CDR3 has 12 residues. Here the CDR3 DNA reads TGTGCCAGCAGCCCGAACAGGGAGACCCAGTACTTC. Encoded protein: CASSPNRETQYF.